The sequence of this T cell receptor beta chain was determined in a study of T cell repertoires in cytomegalovirus infection. Study-level information: CMV epitopes, recently identified HLA-C-restricted and well-studied HLA-B-restricted, were used. Both a matching HLA type and CMV infection were indicated by public TCR beta signatures. Overall study findings and caveats: Within the response measured ex vivo, HLA-C-restricted CMV-specific TCR beta clonotypes were dominant. Carriers of CMV and the relevant HLA type were discriminated by public TCR beta frequency.

In its sample, this clonotype was seen many times. Its antigen is as yet unknown. MiXCR, applied by TCRdb to the reads, yields one record per CDR3 protein. This table holds roughly 340,000 distinct CDR3 sequences, 29% found once. This TCR was recovered from a human donor in good health (CMV status not recorded). Some clones in this sample may be carry-over from other donors' samples. The sequenced sample was cultured PBMCs, obtained from culture after CMV antigen stimulation.

The CDR3 sequence is CASSLGGSTYEQYF. The CDR3 DNA is TGTGCCAGCAGCTTGGGGGGTTCGACCTACGAGCAGTACTTC. The chain combines TRBV7-2 with TRBJ2-7; D is perhaps TRBD2 (6 bases). V was pared by 3 bases and J by 2 bases, with 11 bases between. This CDR3 is built from 14 residues. CDR1 and CDR2 from the germline V gene are SGHTA and FQGNSA. Drawing the rest from reference TRBV7-2 and TRBJ2-7, the complete variable domain is GAGVSQSPSNKVTEKGKDVELRCDPISGHTALYWYRQSLGQGLEFLIYFQGNSAPDKSGLPSDRFSAERTGGSVSTLTIQRTQQEDSAVYLCASSLGGSTYEQYFGPGTRLTVT.